This T cell receptor beta chain is drawn from a study of T cell responses to AZD1222 COVID-19 vaccine. The study's findings and limits: The study found Spike-specific TCR breadth and depth rose after two AZD1222 doses. Of spike-specific TCRs, nearly half reportedly target regions left unmutated in variants.

TCRdb's copy holds only in-frame clones and misses some; the assay was immunoSEQ multiplex PCR. The sample has 120,000 or so clones; 80% to 90% are singletons. Germline V gene data show CDR1 as SGHTA and CDR2 as FQGTGA. This CDR3 is built from 15 residues. V was shortened by 5 bases and J by 7 bases, with 17 bases between the two germline ends. In its sample, this clone was seen once. What it binds is unknown. The V gene is TRBV7-3, the J gene TRBJ1-4, with D possibly TRBD1 on 6 matching bases. This TCR derives from an adult in good health. This sample comprised peripheral blood, obtained on day 0 of AZD1222 vaccination. The chain's CDR3 is CASSATGNGAEKLFF. For the CDR3, the DNA is TGTGCCAGCAGCGCAACAGGGAATGGAGCTGAAAAACTGTTTTTT.